This TCR beta chain derives from a study of blood T cell repertoires in COVID-19 (dated by TCRdb to the early 2020s). For the study in its entirety: Collaborator samples came from the United States, Italy and Spain and covered acute and convalescent phases of COVID-19. The prospective study material was composed of cDNA or gDNA derived from T cells, B-cell-depleted T cells, or PBMCs. The dataset comprised deeply sampled blood TCRbeta repertoires from subjects exposed to, actively infected with, or recovered from COVID-19. The repertoires were made available in a free public database intended to serve as a resource for research on the immune response to SARS-CoV-2. Samples came from the ongoing ImmuneRACE study (first 160 participants) plus 1,254 subjects from 6 global collaborators. The sample metadata nearly always contained a de-identified subject ID, COVID-19 status, age in years and sex. Where available, HLA class I and class II types were obtained from metadata supplied by the sample provider rather than from assay-based typing. On the study overall, not on this receptor specifically: The quantity of clinical and demographic metadata differed by source and by participant and was supplied without curation.

The cysteine opens and the phenylalanine closes a CDR3 of 17 amino acids. Only the CDR3 region is kept as DNA, spanning 51 bases read in frame from base 1. Trimming removed 5 bases from V and 0 bases from J, leaving 20 bases between the germline ends. The CDR1 and CDR2 encoded by the germline V gene are SGHDN and FVKESK. TCRbeta CDR3 regions were amplified from genomic DNA using the immunoSEQ Assay, a bias-controlled multiplex PCR. In the original analysis: Within the assay, amplification of reference gene primers was used to estimate how many nucleated cells each sample contained. To quantify the absolute abundance of each unique TCRbeta CDR3 rearrangement, sequence reads were collapsed and filtered. For each sample, productive Simpson clonality was calculated as the square root of Simpson's diversity index across productive rearrangements. Here the immuneACCESS table is served through TCRdb, limited to in-frame sequences with V and J called. Missing clones are a known gap in these copies; in checked studies unresolved V genes cover under half, and the rest lacks a known reason. D and trimming come from the DNA, and the V and J calls and clone size come from that table. The sample table contains about 140,000 clones; only one count was recorded for approximately 85% of them. The ten largest clones represent about 4% of the sample.

Worth noting for this clone: Its cognate antigen has yet to be identified. Base qualities are missing; no much larger clone stands one base away.

Collaborating institutions collected whole blood in K2EDTA tubes following their own protocols. For TCRbeta analysis, collaborators shipped samples as frozen whole blood, isolated PBMCs, or DNA extracted from either of those sample types. The sample taken for sequencing was peripheral blood. This TCR was recovered from a woman at least 80 years old with acute or convalescent COVID-19. The chain employs TRBV14 and TRBJ2-7, with TRBD2 as a weak D call on 6 bases. The CDR3 is CASSASRRRGNSYEQYF. The sequenced DNA is TGTGCCAGCAGCGCATCGCGTCGGAGGGGCAACTCCTACGAGCAGTACTTC.